This T cell receptor (beta chain) appears in the sequencing data of a study of blood T cell repertoires in COVID-19. Study summary: The analysed material was cDNA or gDNA that came from T cells, B-cell-depleted T cells, or PBMCs.

This CDR3 spans 15 amino acids. V dropped 8 bases and J dropped 2; count of bases not matched to a gene: 10. CDR1 SGHTA and CDR2 FQGNSA come from the germline V gene. Original processing notes: The assay estimated nucleated cells by amplifying reference gene primers. Clones were read by immunoSEQ multiplex PCR, and TCRdb kept only the in-frame ones, dropping some. V, J and clone size reflect that table, while D and trimming were determined from the DNA. This table holds more than 110,000 clones, more than 80% found once. Sequencing was performed on peripheral blood. The clonotype comes from a woman older than 75 in a cohort sampled during active or convalescent COVID-19. The chain couples TRBV7-2 to TRBJ2-5; 8 bases map to TRBD2. CDR3 sequence reads: CASRLTAGGQETQYF. CDR3 DNA: TGTGCCAGCCGGCTGACTGCGGGGGGTCAAGAGACCCAGTACTTC.